The clone carrying this TCR beta chain was picked up many times. MiXCR, applied by TCRdb to the RACE reads, yields one record per CDR3 protein. Of around 250,000 distinct CDR3 sequences listed, about 9% were seen once; the top ten hold roughly 2.5%. Looked up from germline, CDR1 is SEHNR and CDR2 is FQNEAQ (reference sequence). The CDR3 covers 14 residues. The ends were cut back, 5 bases at V and 4 bases at J, with 13 bases in the middle. This specimen comes from a study of human T cells and chemical hapten exposure. Study details: Weekly diphenylcyclopropenone doses were given to patients' scalps across the approximately 25-week study.

Time point specified: pre-sensitization, week 0. As for treatment: therapeutic diphenylcyclopropenone sensitization with weekly scalp DPC. Every donor had alopecia and was 18 to 70 years old; all were suitable for DPC. Sequencing was performed on whole blood, taken in connection with sensitization to the hapten diphenylcyclopropenone (DPC). The source of this sequence is a woman in her 40s with alopecia areata. Some clones in this sample may be carry-over from other donors' samples. V is TRBV7-9 and J is TRBJ2-3, with D uncertain. CDR3 nucleotides: TGTGCCAGCAGCCCCAGTAGTCGGGCAGATACGCAGTATTTT. It encodes CASSPSSRADTQYF. The entire variable domain, with the rest obtained from reference TRBV7-9 and TRBJ2-3, is as follows: DTGVSQNPRHKITKRGQNVTFRCDPISEHNRLYWYRQTLGQGPEFLTYFQNEAQLEKSRLLSDRFSAERPKGSFSTLEIQRTEQGDSAMYLCASSPSSRADTQYFGPGTRLTVL.